This T cell receptor beta chain was found in a study of blood T cells in healthy people across ages. The length of the CDR3 is 14 residues. Germline V gene data show CDR1 as MNHEY and CDR2 as SMNVEV (reference sequence). V dropped 5 bases and J dropped 4 bases, with 15 bases sitting between them. With a J-beta primer mix and a sample-barcoded 5' primer, a second PCR ran about 7 to 11 cycles. TCRdb itself ran the 5' RACE reads through MiXCR, one entry per CDR3 protein. The sample lists roughly 1.5 million distinct CDR3 sequences; about 42% were seen once. This clonotype was counted ten times or more. The source is a woman aged 18-29 years in good health. The specimen sequenced was blood. This chain links TRBV27 with TRBJ2-7, with D perhaps matching TRBD2 (6 bases). The CDR3 DNA reads TGTGCCAGCAGTCCTGGTGGGGGGTCTTACGAGCAGTACTTC. Protein sequence: CASSPGGGSYEQYF.